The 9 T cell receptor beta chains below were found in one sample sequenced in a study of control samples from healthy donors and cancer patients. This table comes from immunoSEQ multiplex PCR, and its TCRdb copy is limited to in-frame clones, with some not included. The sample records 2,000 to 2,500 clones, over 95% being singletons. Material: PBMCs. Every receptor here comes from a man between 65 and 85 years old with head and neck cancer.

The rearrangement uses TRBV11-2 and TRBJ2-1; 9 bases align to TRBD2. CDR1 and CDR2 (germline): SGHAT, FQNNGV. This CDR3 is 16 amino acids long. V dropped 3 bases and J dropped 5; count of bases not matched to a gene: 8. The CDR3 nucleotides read TGTGCCAGCAGCTTCAATGCGGGGGGGACTAACAATGAGCAGTTCTTC. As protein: CASSFNAGGTNNEQFF.

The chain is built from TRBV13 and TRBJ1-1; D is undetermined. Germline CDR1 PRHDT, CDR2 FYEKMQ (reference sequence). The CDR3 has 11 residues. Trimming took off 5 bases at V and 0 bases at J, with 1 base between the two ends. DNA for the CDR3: TGTGCCAGCAGCGTGAACACTGAAGCTTTCTTT. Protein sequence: CASSVNTEAFF. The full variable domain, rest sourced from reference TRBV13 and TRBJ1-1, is AAGVIQSPRHLIKEKRETATLKCYPIPRHDTVYWYQQGPGQDPQFLISFYEKMQSDKGSIPDRFSAQQFSDYHSELNMSSLELGDSALYFCASSVNTEAFFGQGTRLTVV.

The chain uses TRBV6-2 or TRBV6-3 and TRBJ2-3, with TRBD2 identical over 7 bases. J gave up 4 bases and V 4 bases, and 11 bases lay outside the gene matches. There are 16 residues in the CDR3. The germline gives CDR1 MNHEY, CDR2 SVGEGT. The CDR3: CASSSTRRTSPDTQYF. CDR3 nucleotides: TGTGCCAGCAGTTCTACCCGACGGACTAGTCCAGATACGCAGTATTTT.

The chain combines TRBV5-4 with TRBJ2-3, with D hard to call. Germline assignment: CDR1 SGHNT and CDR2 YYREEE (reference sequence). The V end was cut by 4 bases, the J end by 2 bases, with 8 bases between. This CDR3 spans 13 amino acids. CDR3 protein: CASSREDTDTQYF. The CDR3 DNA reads TGTGCCAGCAGCCGAGAGGACACAGATACGCAGTATTTT.

CDR3 in amino acids: CASSSGPGARIHEQYF. DNA of the CDR3: TGCGCCAGCAGCTCTGGTCCGGGGGCGCGAATTCACGAGCAGTACTTC. The chain employs TRBV5-1 and TRBJ2-7; either TRBD1 or TRBD2 may fit D (6 bases each). V was clipped by 3 bases and J by 5 bases, with 21 bases between them. The CDR3 runs 16 residues. Germline V gene data show CDR1 as SGHRS and CDR2 as YFSETQ.

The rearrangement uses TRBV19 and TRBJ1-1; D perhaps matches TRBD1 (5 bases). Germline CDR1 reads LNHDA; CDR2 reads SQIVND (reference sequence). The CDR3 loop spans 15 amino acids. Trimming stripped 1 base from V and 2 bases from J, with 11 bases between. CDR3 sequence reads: CASSIGGTTNTEAFF. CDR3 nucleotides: TGTGCCAGTAGTATAGGAGGGACCACCAACACTGAAGCTTTCTTT.

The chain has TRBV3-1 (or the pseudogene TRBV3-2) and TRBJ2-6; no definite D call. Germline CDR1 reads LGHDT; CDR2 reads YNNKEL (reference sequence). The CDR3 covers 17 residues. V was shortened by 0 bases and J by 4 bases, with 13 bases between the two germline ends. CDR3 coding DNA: TGTGCCAGCAGCCAAGAGCCCGCCGACGGGGGGGCCAACGTCCTGACTTTC. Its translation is CASSQEPADGGANVLTF.

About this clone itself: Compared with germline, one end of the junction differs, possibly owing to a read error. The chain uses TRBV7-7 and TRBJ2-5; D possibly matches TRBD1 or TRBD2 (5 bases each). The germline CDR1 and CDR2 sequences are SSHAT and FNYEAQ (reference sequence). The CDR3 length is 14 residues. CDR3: CASSFDSGQETQYF. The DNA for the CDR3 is TGTGCTAGCAGCTTCGACAGCGGTCAAGAGACCCAGTACTTC.

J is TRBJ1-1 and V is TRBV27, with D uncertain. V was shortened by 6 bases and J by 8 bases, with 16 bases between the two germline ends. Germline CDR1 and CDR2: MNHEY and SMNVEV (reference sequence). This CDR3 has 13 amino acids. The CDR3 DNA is TGTGCCAGCAGGGCCTCGGGCGGGTCCGAAGCTTTCTTT. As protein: CASRASGGSEAFF.